Listed below are T cell receptor beta chains from one sample, sequenced in a study of identical twins. MiXCR was run by TCRdb on the 5' RACE reads, yielding one entry per CDR3 protein. The sample carries more than 1.5 million distinct CDR3 sequences, around 33% recorded once. The sample was cord blood. Receptor source: a newborn girl in good health. CDR3s include the opening cysteine and the closing phenylalanine or tryptophan. The D gene is left open where the match is weak. Some rows mark clone size as missing; the rest say once, few, many or name a class of expanded clone.

v_call	j_call	clone_size	d_call	cdr3_nt	cdr3_aa
TRBV18	TRBJ1-4	many	-	TGTGCCAGCTCACCGGGTGAAAAACTGTTTTTT	CASSPGEKLFF
TRBV18	TRBJ2-1	few	-	TGTGCCAGCTCACCATTGGGGCACAATGAGCAGTTCTTC	CASSPLGHNEQFF
TRBV6-5	TRBJ2-1	-	-	TGTGCCAGCGCTATGGGACTTAGCTCCTACAATGAGCAGTTCTTC	CASAMGLSSYNEQFF
TRBV29-1	TRBJ2-1	few	TRBD2	TGCAGCGTTGAAGATGTGTTCCGGGGGGGTTCCTACAATGAGCAGTTCTTC	CSVEDVFRGGSYNEQFF
TRBV28	TRBJ1-1	-	-	TGTGCCAGCAGTTTATTGGCTGAAGGGGGTCGAGGTGAAGCTTTCTTT	CASSLLAEGGRGEAFF
TRBV30	TRBJ2-1	-	-	TGTGCCTGCCAGGGGACCTCCGGCTCCTACAATGAGCAGTTCTTC	CACQGTSGSYNEQFF
TRBV7-9	TRBJ1-2	-	TRBD1	TGTGCCAGCAGCCTTACAGGGGAGGGTGGCTACACCTTC	CASSLTGEGGYTF
TRBV9	TRBJ1-1	few	-	TGTGCCAGCAGCGTACACACAGGGATGAACACTGAAGCTTTCTTT	CASSVHTGMNTEAFF
TRBV3-1	TRBJ2-7	-	-	TGTGCCAGCAGCCAAGGTCCAGTCCACAATGAGCAGTACTTC	CASSQGPVHNEQYF
TRBV12-3/TRBV12-4	TRBJ2-4	few	-	TGTGCCAGCAGTTTGTCCAGGGGGGAAGGCAAAAACATTCAGTACTTC	CASSLSRGEGKNIQYF
TRBV7-2	TRBJ2-1	-	TRBD2	TGTGCCAGCAGCTTAGAGGGACTAGTGAGCAATGAGCAGTTCTTC	CASSLEGLVSNEQFF
TRBV20-1	TRBJ1-4	-	-	TGCAGTGCCAGGACAGCCGTCGCAACTAATGAAAAACTGTTTTTT	CSARTAVATNEKLFF